The entry below gives a single T cell receptor (beta chain) sequence along with its context. Its antigen is not identified. The table came from immunoSEQ multiplex PCR; TCRdb's copy has only in-frame clones and leaves some out. Among 150,000 to 200,000 clones, just under 95% were seen once, and the ten largest hold 1.6%. The source of the sample is a study of T cell responses to AZD1222 COVID-19 vaccine. The study, taken as a whole, reports: Only 5 or 6 people who got AZD1222 tested seropositive at baseline. Targeting of unmutated variant regions was reportedly seen in nearly half of spike-specific TCRs.

Trimming cost V 3 bases and J 5 bases; bases outside gene matches: 9. The germline gives CDR1 LNHDA, CDR2 SQIVND (reference sequence). The CDR3 contains 15 residues. The chain employs TRBV19 and TRBJ1-1, with 7 bases lining up with TRBD1. The TCR sequence derives from an adult in good health. Sequenced material: peripheral blood, taken on day 0 of AZD1222 vaccination. The CDR3 protein is CASSIGQVGGTEAFF. In DNA, the CDR3 is TGTGCCAGTAGTATCGGACAGGTCGGAGGGACTGAAGCTTTCTTT.